The clone carrying this T cell receptor (beta chain) was counted at least ten times. Germline assignment: CDR1 SGDLS and CDR2 YYNGEE. The V end lost 0 bases, the J end lost 0 bases, and 10 bases lay between the germline ends. The CDR3 runs 16 residues. The data belong to a study of CD8 T cells in ankylosing spondylitis. In TCRdb, the 5' RACE reads were re-called with MiXCR into one record per CDR3 protein. The sample shows 25,000 to 35,000 distinct CDR3 sequences, 4.5% to 5.5% of them seen only once. This chain joins TRBV9 and TRBJ2-1; possibly TRBD2 for D (5 bases). The clonotype comes from a female donor with ankylosing spondylitis or in good health (not recorded which). The source material was blood, either unsorted or a sorted T cell fraction (not recorded which). CDR3 in amino acids: CASSVAGGPSYNEQFF. The DNA of the CDR3 is TGTGCCAGCAGCGTAGCTGGAGGACCCTCCTACAATGAGCAGTTCTTC.